This T cell receptor (beta chain) comes out of a study of T cell responses to AZD1222 COVID-19 vaccine. A note on this clone: The antigen is not known.

Measured with immunoSEQ multiplex PCR; TCRdb has only the in-frame clones, and not every one. This table has around 70,000 clones, 85% appearing once. The germline gives CDR1 GTSNPN, CDR2 SVGIG (reference sequence). Trimming removed 2 bases at V and 3 bases at J, with 2 bases between. The CDR3 runs 11 residues. Study conclusions and caveats: Regions 160-218 and 743-854 dominated among vaccine-associated CD4 TCRs spanning spike. A mostly white British donor set with more females was recruited, and clonal diversity was possibly underestimated.

The chain recombines TRBV30 with TRBJ1-3; D gene uncertain. The material sequenced was peripheral blood, taken on day 0 of AZD1222 vaccination. This receptor was obtained from an adult in good health. CDR3 protein: CAWSNGNTIYF. DNA for the CDR3: TGTGCCTGGAGTAATGGAAACACCATATATTTT.